These 29 T cell receptor beta chains were sequenced from one sample in a study of control samples from healthy donors and cancer patients. Sequencing was performed with immunoSEQ multiplex PCR; in TCRdb, only in-frame clones are kept and a portion is missing. The data contain some 3,000 clones, 85% to 95% of them singletons. The sample consisted of PBMCs. All receptors come from a man between 65 and 85 years old with lung cancer.

This chain uses TRBV20-1 with TRBJ2-2; 12 positions match TRBD1. CDR3 length equals 17 residues. The junction had 6 bases not matched to a gene; V was cut back by 3 bases and J by 1 base. Germline lookup yields CDR1 DFQATT and CDR2 SNEGSKA (reference sequence). The CDR3 coding sequence is TGCAGTGCTAGTGGGACAGGGGGCCGAGGGAACACCGGGGAGCTGTTTTTT. This codes for CSASGTGGRGNTGELFF.

This clone is a singleton in its sample. This chain links TRBV5-1 with TRBJ1-2; D perhaps matches TRBD1 (5 bases). The CDR3 spans 14 residues. Trimming shortened V by 5 bases and J by 3 bases, and 14 bases separated the two germline ends. Germline loops: CDR1 SGHRS, CDR2 YFSETQ. CDR3 sequence: CASSPDIGDYGYTF. The CDR3 nucleotides are TGCGCCAGCAGTCCCGACATAGGGGACTATGGCTACACCTTC.

The genes are TRBV9 and TRBJ1-1; unclear D gene. The germline V gene encodes CDR1 SGDLS and CDR2 YYNGEE. The CDR3 has 14 amino acids. The V end was cut by 0 bases, the J end by 0 bases, with 6 bases between. CDR3 in DNA: TGTGCCAGCAGCGTAGGACACATGAACACTGAAGCTTTCTTT. The encoded protein is CASSVGHMNTEAFF.

The V call is TRBV10-1, the J call TRBJ1-1, with no clear D. Trimming left V 3 bases short and J 4 bases short, with 18 bases between. The CDR3 is 16 amino acids. Germline V gene lookup returns CDR1 WNHNN and CDR2 SYGVQD (reference sequence). The CDR3 DNA reads TGCGCCAGCAGTGAATCCGGCAGTTATAAAGTCACTGAAGCTTTCTTT. This encodes CASSESGSYKVTEAFF.

The chain couples TRBV9 to TRBJ1-3; D is unclear. Trimming left V 0 bases short and J 4 bases short, with 5 bases between. Germline CDR1 SGDLS, CDR2 YYNGEE. The length of the CDR3 is 13 residues. The CDR3 spells CASSVGGGNTIYF. CDR3 DNA: TGTGCCAGCAGCGTAGGAGGCGGAAACACCATATATTTT.

This chain connects TRBV4-3 to TRBJ2-3; D is unclear. The CDR3 loop spans 15 amino acids. V dropped 1 base and J dropped 5 bases, with 13 bases sitting between them. The germline V gene has CDR1 LGHNA and CDR2 YSLEER. The CDR3 is CASSQGAAILDTQYF. In DNA form, the CDR3 reads TGCGCCAGCAGCCAAGGGGCGGCGATCCTAGATACGCAGTATTTT.

The chain uses TRBV27 and TRBJ1-2; 7 bases agree with TRBD1. CDR1 is MNHEY, CDR2 SMNVEV, per germline (reference sequence). This CDR3 comprises 14 residues. V shed 6 bases, J shed 0 bases, and the junction held 4 bases outside the gene matches. The chain's CDR3 is CASRVQGANYGYTF. CDR3 nucleotides: TGTGCCAGCAGAGTGCAGGGGGCTAACTATGGCTACACCTTC.

The chain recombines TRBV5-4 with TRBJ2-3, with D possibly being TRBD1 (5 bases). From germline, CDR1 is SGHNT and CDR2 YYREEE (reference sequence). V lost 0 bases and J 7 bases, leaving 12 bases between the germline ends. The CDR3 covers 14 residues. CDR3 nucleotide sequence: TGTGCCAGCAGCTTGGAGGCAGGGCATCATACGCAGTATTTT. Translation gives CASSLEAGHHTQYF.

This clone is a singleton in its sample. The genes are TRBV3-1 (or the pseudogene TRBV3-2) and TRBJ2-7; tentatively, D is TRBD2 (6 bases). The CDR3 length is 15 residues. The V gene lost 1 base and the J gene lost 0 bases, with 10 bases spanning the gap. CDR1 LGHDT and CDR2 YNNKEL come from the germline V gene (reference sequence). The CDR3 DNA is TGTGCCAGCAGCCAAGGGGGACTGAACTCCTACGAGCAGTACTTC. This sequence encodes CASSQGGLNSYEQYF.

V gene TRBV6-4 combines with J gene TRBJ2-3, with TRBD2 matching 7 bases. From germline, CDR1 is MRHNA and CDR2 SNTAGT. The CDR3 runs to 16 residues. V dropped 3 bases and J dropped 3; count of bases not matched to a gene: 9. CDR3 protein: CASSDTLRTSTDTQYF. The CDR3 DNA follows: TGTGCCAGCAGTGATACATTAAGGACTAGTACAGATACGCAGTATTTT.

The rearrangement links TRBV2 to TRBJ1-5; TRBD1 matches 9 bases. The CDR3 length is 16 residues. Trimming cost V 6 bases and J 2 bases; bases outside gene matches: 8. The germline V gene has CDR1 SNHLY and CDR2 FYNNEI. The CDR3 spells CASRGHRGPGNQPQHF. The CDR3 DNA reads as TGTGCCAGCAGGGGCCACAGGGGGCCGGGCAATCAGCCCCAGCATTTT. The full variable domain, with the rest looked up from reference TRBV2 and TRBJ1-5, is EPEVTQTPSHQVTQMGQEVILRCVPISNHLYFYWYRQILGQKVEFLVSFYNNEISEKSEIFDDQFSVERPDGSNFTLKIRSTKLEDSAMYFCASRGHRGPGNQPQHFGDGTRLSIL.

This chain joins TRBV30 and TRBJ2-2, with TRBD2 as a possible D gene (5 bases). The CDR3 is 17 amino acids. Germline lookup yields CDR1 GTSNPN and CDR2 SVGIG (reference sequence). V gave up 0 bases and J gave up 1 base, with 15 bases separating them. Here the CDR3 reads CAWSVRTVNLNTGELFF. CDR3 sequence (DNA): TGTGCCTGGAGTGTCCGGACTGTCAACTTGAACACCGGGGAGCTGTTTTTT.

The CDR3 DNA follows: TGTGCCAGCAGTTTAGAAGGTGAAGCTTTCTTT. It specifies CASSLEGEAFF. This chain uses TRBV27 with TRBJ1-1; D call uncertain. Germline V gives CDR1 MNHEY, CDR2 SMNVEV (reference sequence). There are 11 residues in the CDR3. V was shortened by 2 bases and J by 7 bases, with 5 bases between the two germline ends.

The V gene is TRBV7-9, the J gene TRBJ2-1; D not resolved. Trimming removed 1 base from V and 8 bases from J, with 9 bases in between. There are 13 residues in the CDR3. CDR1 is SEHNR and CDR2 is FQNEAQ in the germline V gene (reference sequence). CDR3 residues: CASSLERLDEQFF. The CDR3 bases are TGTGCCAGCAGCTTAGAACGATTGGATGAGCAGTTCTTC. The full variable domain, with the rest looked up from reference TRBV7-9 and TRBJ2-1, is DTGVSQNPRHKITKRGQNVTFRCDPISEHNRLYWYRQTLGQGPEFLTYFQNEAQLEKSRLLSDRFSAERPKGSFSTLEIQRTEQGDSAMYLCASSLERLDEQFFGPGTRLTVL.

V gene TRBV9 combines with J gene TRBJ2-1; 15 bases agree with TRBD2. The germline V gene has CDR1 SGDLS and CDR2 YYNGEE. The length of the CDR3 is 14 residues. V lost 4 bases, J lost 10 bases, and 3 bases stayed unmatched. CDR3 nucleotide sequence: TGTGCCAGCAGCATGGGACTAGCGGGGGGAGAGCAGTTCTTC. Translation gives CASSMGLAGGEQFF. The complete variable domain, with remaining parts taken from reference TRBV9 and TRBJ2-1, reads DSGVTQTPKHLITATGQRVTLRCSPRSGDLSVYWYQQSLDQGLQFLIQYYNGEERAKGNILERFSAQQFPDLHSELNLSSLELGDSALYFCASSMGLAGGEQFFGPGTRLTVL.

To note about this clone: Its ends do not fully match the called genes, so a read error is possible. V and J are TRBV12-3 or TRBV12-4 and TRBJ1-5, with D tentatively TRBD1 (5 bases). The CDR3 has 12 amino acids. The CDR3 DNA is TGTGCCAGCAGCCAATCGGGACGGCCCGAGCATTTT. It translates to CASSQSGRPEHF.

The rearrangement links TRBV10-2 to TRBJ2-6; a possible D gene is TRBD2 (6 bases). The CDR3 is 23 residues long. Deletions cut 3 bases from V and 0 bases from J, with 30 bases between. CDR1 and CDR2 from the germline V gene are WSHSY and SAAADI. CDR3: CASSDVLSIGGPYEDSGANVLTF. For the CDR3, the DNA is TGCGCCAGCAGTGACGTCCTCTCGATCGGGGGTCCCTACGAAGACTCTGGGGCCAACGTCCTGACTTTC.

This clone was picked up one time. This rearrangement joins TRBV24-1 to TRBJ1-2, with D unclear. This CDR3 spans 14 amino acids. Trimming removed 1 base at V and 2 bases at J, with 7 bases between. The germline V gene has CDR1 KGHDR and CDR2 SFDVKD. Here the CDR3 reads CATSDFPQNYGYTF. As DNA, the CDR3 is TGTGCCACCAGTGATTTTCCCCAGAACTATGGCTACACCTTC.

The chain has TRBV7-9 and TRBJ2-7; 7 positions agree with TRBD1. With V trimmed by 4 bases and J by 3 bases, 9 bases remained unmatched. Germline CDR1 reads SEHNR; CDR2 reads FQNEAQ (reference sequence). This CDR3 comprises 15 residues. The CDR3: CASSYRDRGDYEQYF. As DNA, the CDR3 is TGTGCCAGCAGCTACCGGGACAGAGGAGACTACGAGCAGTACTTC.

This clone showed up just once. V and J are TRBV5-1 and TRBJ2-7; 8 bases line up with TRBD2. Trimming at V came to 4 bases and at J to 3 bases, leaving 12 bases not matched to a gene. The CDR3 runs 16 residues. From germline, CDR1 is SGHRS and CDR2 YFSETQ. The CDR3 loop reads CASSADGSGGLYEQYF. The CDR3 nucleotides are TGCGCCAGCAGCGCCGACGGGTCGGGGGGGCTCTACGAGCAGTACTTC. Full variable domain (missing parts from reference TRBV5-1 and TRBJ2-7): KAGVTQTPRYLIKTRGQQVTLSCSPISGHRSVSWYQQTPGQGLQFLFEYFSETQRNKGNFPGRFSGRQFSNSRSEMNVSTLELGDSALYLCASSADGSGGLYEQYFGPGTRLTVT.

This clone has just one count. The chain uses TRBV5-6 and TRBJ1-6, with D maybe TRBD1 (6 bases). Germline loops: CDR1 SGHDT, CDR2 YYEEEE. The ends were cut back, 4 bases at V and 7 bases at J, with 12 bases in the middle. CDR3 length: 14 amino acids. The CDR3: CASSRGQTNSPLHF. The CDR3 DNA reads TGTGCCAGCAGCAGAGGACAGACGAATTCACCCCTCCACTTT.

The V gene is TRBV19, the J gene TRBJ1-2, with 12 bases lining up with TRBD1. J lost 5 bases, V lost 5 bases, and 6 bases had no gene match. Germline CDR1 and CDR2: LNHDA and SQIVND (reference sequence). CDR3 size: 15 residues. The chain's CDR3 is CASSVGTGGLYGYTF. Written as DNA, the CDR3 is TGTGCCAGTAGTGTGGGGACAGGGGGCTTATATGGCTACACCTTC.

This chain links TRBV5-1 with TRBJ2-7; 9 bases map to TRBD1. The ends lost 2 bases at V and 6 bases at J; junction bases unmatched: 6. The CDR3 has 14 amino acids. Germline assignment: CDR1 SGHRS and CDR2 YFSETQ. The CDR3 sequence: CASSFRDRAGEQYF. The CDR3 DNA reads TGCGCCAGCAGCTTCAGGGACAGGGCCGGCGAGCAGTACTTC.

The J gene is TRBJ2-5, the V gene TRBV15; D unresolved. Deletions cut 0 bases from V and 1 base from J, with 9 bases between. The CDR3 totals 15 residues. Germline V gene sequence: CDR1 LNHNV, CDR2 YYDKDF (reference sequence). Written as DNA, the CDR3 is TGTGCCACCAGCAGAGACCTCAACCCCCAAGAGACCCAGTACTTC. It encodes CATSRDLNPQETQYF. Combining the CDR3 with reference TRBV15 and TRBJ2-5 gives the whole variable domain DAMVIQNPRYQVTQFGKPVTLSCSQTLNHNVMYWYQQKSSQAPKLLFHYYDKDFNNEADTPDNFQSRRPNTSFCFLDIRSPGLGDTAMYLCATSRDLNPQETQYFGPGTRLLVL.

This chain uses TRBV7-6 with TRBJ2-1; TRBD2 agrees at 10 bases. CDR3 length: 17 residues. Germline-derived CDR1 and CDR2 are SGHVS and FNYEAQ. J was trimmed by 6 bases and V by 1 base; bases with no gene match: 9. The CDR3, as DNA: TGTGCCAGCAGCTTAGGGTTTGGGGCTAGCGGGGGCAATGAGCAGTTCTTC. Translating it yields CASSLGFGASGGNEQFF.

The chain links TRBV7-9 to TRBJ2-1; the match to TRBD2 covers 8 bases. Trimming at V came to 3 bases and at J to 8 bases, leaving 9 bases not matched to a gene. CDR3 length equals 15 residues. CDR1 is SEHNR, CDR2 FQNEAQ, per germline (reference sequence). In DNA, the CDR3 is TGTGCCAGCAGCTTCAGCGGGGGCACCTTGGATGAGCAGTTCTTC. Its translation: CASSFSGGTLDEQFF.

The genes are TRBV19 and TRBJ1-4; D unresolved. Germline CDR1 reads LNHDA; CDR2 reads SQIVND (reference sequence). This CDR3 spans 15 amino acids. Trimming shortened V by 5 bases and J by 0 bases, and 10 bases separated the two germline ends. CDR3 sequence (DNA): TGTGCCAGTAGTGCCCCGACGGCAACTAATGAAAAACTGTTTTTT. It yields the protein CASSAPTATNEKLFF. Supplemented by reference TRBV19 and TRBJ1-4, the full variable domain reads DGGITQSPKYLFRKEGQNVTLSCEQNLNHDAMYWYRQDPGQGLRLIYYSQIVNDFQKGDIAEGYSVSREKKESFPLTVTSAQKNPTAFYLCASSAPTATNEKLFFGSGTQLSVL.

The chain is built from TRBV7-7 and TRBJ2-1, with TRBD1 matching over 10 bases. The CDR3 contains 15 residues. CDR1 is SSHAT and CDR2 is FNYEAQ in the germline V gene (reference sequence). The V segment lost 1 base and the J segment 6 bases; nucleotides outside the gene matches: 3. CDR3 region: CASSLGTGGFNEQFF. CDR3 nucleotide sequence: TGTGCCAGCAGCTTAGGGACAGGGGGTTTCAATGAGCAGTTCTTC.

CDR3: CASSRPGTQAYEQYF. CDR3 DNA: TGTGCCAGCAGCCGACCCGGGACACAAGCATACGAGCAGTACTTC. V and J are TRBV5-5 and TRBJ2-7, with a tentative D call TRBD1 (6 bases). Trimming stripped 4 bases from V and 4 bases from J, with 18 bases between. Germline loops: CDR1 SGHKS, CDR2 YYEKEE (reference sequence). The CDR3 loop spans 15 amino acids. Drawing the rest from reference TRBV5-5 and TRBJ2-7, the complete variable domain is DAGVTQSPTHLIKTRGQQVTLRCSPISGHKSVSWYQQVLGQGPQFIFQYYEKEERGRGNFPDRFSARQFPNYSSELNVNALLLGDSALYLCASSRPGTQAYEQYFGPGTRLTVT.